Listed here is a single T cell receptor beta chain. No antigen is known for it. These data originate in a study of radiation and T cells in renal cell carcinoma. Study-wide points: From baseline, blood top tumor clonotypes peaked at 2 weeks post-radiation. No pretreatment tumor biopsies were available for baseline clonotypes. Sampling covered only 0.95 to 1 g of each tumor.

The V end lost 1 base, the J end lost 7 bases, and 13 bases lay between the germline ends. Per germline, CDR1 SNHLY and CDR2 FYNNEI. The CDR3 is 14 amino acids. Clones were read by immunoSEQ multiplex PCR, and TCRdb kept only the in-frame ones, dropping some. The sample has roughly 20,000 clones; around 63% are singletons. Treatment described: 15 Gy SBRT to primary tumor, nephrectomy 4 weeks later. Nephrectomy followed 15 Gy stereotactic body radiation by 4 weeks. The chain uses TRBV2 and TRBJ2-5; no firm D call. This sample comprised tumor tissue, obtained from a patient whose treatment included radiotherapy and nephrectomy. The TCR was taken from a woman between 65 and 79 years old with renal cell carcinoma. The CDR3 protein is CASSEGLAPLTQYF. The DNA of the CDR3 is TGTGCCAGCAGTGAAGGATTAGCCCCGCTGACCCAGTACTTC.